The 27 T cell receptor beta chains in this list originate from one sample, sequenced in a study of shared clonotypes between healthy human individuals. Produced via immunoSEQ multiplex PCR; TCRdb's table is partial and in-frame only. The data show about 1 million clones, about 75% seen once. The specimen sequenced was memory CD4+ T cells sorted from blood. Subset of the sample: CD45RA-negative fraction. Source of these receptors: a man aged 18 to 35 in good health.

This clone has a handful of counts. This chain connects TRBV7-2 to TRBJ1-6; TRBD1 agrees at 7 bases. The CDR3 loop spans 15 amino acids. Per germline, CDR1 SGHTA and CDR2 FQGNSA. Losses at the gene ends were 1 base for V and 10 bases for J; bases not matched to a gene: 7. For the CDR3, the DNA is TGTGCCAGCAGCTTAGACGGCAGGGGGGACTCACCCCTCCACTTT. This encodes CASSLDGRGDSPLHF.

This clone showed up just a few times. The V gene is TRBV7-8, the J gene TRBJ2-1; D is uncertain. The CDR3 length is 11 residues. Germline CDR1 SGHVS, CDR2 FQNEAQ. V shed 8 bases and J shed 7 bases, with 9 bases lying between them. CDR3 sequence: CASQYANEQFF. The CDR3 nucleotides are TGTGCCAGCCAGTATGCGAATGAGCAGTTCTTC.

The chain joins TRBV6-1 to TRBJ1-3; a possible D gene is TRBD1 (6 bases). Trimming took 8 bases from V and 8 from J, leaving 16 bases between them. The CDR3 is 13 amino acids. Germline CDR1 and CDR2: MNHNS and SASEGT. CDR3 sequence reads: CASSYRAGDTIYF. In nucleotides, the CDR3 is TGTGCCAGCTCCTACAGGGCCGGGGACACCATATATTTT.

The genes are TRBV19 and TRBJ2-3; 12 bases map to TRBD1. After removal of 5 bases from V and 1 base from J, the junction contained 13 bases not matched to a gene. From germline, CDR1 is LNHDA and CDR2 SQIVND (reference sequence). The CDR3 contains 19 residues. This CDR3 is CASSLRRSGTGGRTDTQYF. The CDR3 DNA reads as TGTGCCAGTAGTCTGCGGCGTTCCGGGACAGGGGGCCGCACAGATACGCAGTATTTT.

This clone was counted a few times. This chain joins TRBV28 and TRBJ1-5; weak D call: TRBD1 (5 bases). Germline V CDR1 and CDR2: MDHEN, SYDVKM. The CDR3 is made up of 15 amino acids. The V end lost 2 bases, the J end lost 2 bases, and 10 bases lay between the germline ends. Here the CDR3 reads CASSLQGAGNQPQHF. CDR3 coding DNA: TGTGCCAGCAGTTTACAAGGGGCCGGCAATCAGCCCCAGCATTTT.

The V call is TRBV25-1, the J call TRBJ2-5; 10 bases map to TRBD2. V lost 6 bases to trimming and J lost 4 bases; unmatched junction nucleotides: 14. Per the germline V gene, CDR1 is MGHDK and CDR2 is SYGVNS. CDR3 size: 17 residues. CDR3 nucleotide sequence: TGTGCCAGCAGCGACCTTAAGCGGGAGGGCCTTACAGAGACCCAGTACTTC. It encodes CASSDLKREGLTETQYF. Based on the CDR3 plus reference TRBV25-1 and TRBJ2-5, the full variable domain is EADIYQTPRYLVIGTGKKITLECSQTMGHDKMYWYQQDPGMELHLIHYSYGVNSTEKGDLSSESTVSRIRTEHFPLTLESARPSHTSQYLCASSDLKREGLTETQYFGPGTRLLVL.

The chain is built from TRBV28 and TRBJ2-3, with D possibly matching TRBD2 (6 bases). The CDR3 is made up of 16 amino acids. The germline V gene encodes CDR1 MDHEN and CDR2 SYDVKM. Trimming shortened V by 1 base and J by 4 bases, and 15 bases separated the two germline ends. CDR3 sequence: CASSLSSSGSSDTQYF. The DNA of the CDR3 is TGTGCCAGCAGTTTATCCTCTTCCGGGAGTTCAGATACGCAGTATTTT.

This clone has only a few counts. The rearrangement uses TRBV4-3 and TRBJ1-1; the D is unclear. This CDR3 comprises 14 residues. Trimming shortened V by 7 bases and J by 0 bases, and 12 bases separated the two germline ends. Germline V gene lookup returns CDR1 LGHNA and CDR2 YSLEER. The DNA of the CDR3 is TGCGCCAGCAAGAAGGGCCTGGTGAACACTGAAGCTTTCTTT. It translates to CASKKGLVNTEAFF.

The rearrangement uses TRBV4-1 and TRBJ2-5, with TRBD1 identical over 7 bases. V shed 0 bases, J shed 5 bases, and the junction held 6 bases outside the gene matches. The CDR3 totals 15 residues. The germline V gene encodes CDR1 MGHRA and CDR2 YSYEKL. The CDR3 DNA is TGCGCCAGCAGCCAAGATGGCGTCAGGGGGGAGACCCAGTACTTC. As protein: CASSQDGVRGETQYF.

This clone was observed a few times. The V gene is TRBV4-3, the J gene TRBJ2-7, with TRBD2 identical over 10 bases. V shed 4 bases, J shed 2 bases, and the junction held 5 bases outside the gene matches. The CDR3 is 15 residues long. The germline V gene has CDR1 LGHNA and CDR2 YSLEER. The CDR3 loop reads CASSLRLAGAYEQYF. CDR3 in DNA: TGCGCCAGCAGCCTCCGGCTAGCGGGAGCCTACGAGCAGTACTTC.

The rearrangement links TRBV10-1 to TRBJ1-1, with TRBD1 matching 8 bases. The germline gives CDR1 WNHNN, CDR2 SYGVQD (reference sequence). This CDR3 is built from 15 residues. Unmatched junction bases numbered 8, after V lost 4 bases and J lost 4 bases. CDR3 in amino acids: CASSVDRGAGTEAFF. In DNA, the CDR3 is TGCGCCAGCAGTGTTGACAGGGGCGCTGGCACTGAAGCTTTCTTT.

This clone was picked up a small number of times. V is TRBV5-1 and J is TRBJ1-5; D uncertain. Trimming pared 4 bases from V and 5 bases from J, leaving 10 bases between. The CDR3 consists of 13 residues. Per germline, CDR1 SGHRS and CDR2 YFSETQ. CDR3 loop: CASSPGPDQPQHF. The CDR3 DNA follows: TGCGCCAGCAGCCCCGGGCCGGATCAGCCCCAGCATTTT.

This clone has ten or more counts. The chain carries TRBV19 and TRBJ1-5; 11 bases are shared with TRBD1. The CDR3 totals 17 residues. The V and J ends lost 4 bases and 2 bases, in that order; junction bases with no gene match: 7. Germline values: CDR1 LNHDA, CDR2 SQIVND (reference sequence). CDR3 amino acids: CASSTDRGRGGNQPQHF. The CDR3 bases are TGTGCCAGTAGTACGGACAGGGGGCGAGGGGGCAATCAGCCCCAGCATTTT. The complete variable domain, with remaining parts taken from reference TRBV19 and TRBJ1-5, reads DGGITQSPKYLFRKEGQNVTLSCEQNLNHDAMYWYRQDPGQGLRLIYYSQIVNDFQKGDIAEGYSVSREKKESFPLTVTSAQKNPTAFYLCASSTDRGRGGNQPQHFGDGTRLSIL.

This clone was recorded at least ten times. CDR3 loop: CASLGGGAEYSYEQYF. The CDR3 region has the DNA TGTGCCAGTCTCGGGGGGGGAGCGGAGTACTCCTACGAGCAGTACTTC. The chain joins TRBV28 to TRBJ2-7, with 8 bases matching TRBD2. V was pared by 9 bases and J by 0 bases, with 13 bases of the junction left unmatched. Germline lookup yields CDR1 MDHEN and CDR2 SYDVKM. The CDR3 sequence is 16 residues long. Variable domain in full (rest from reference TRBV28 and TRBJ2-7): DVKVTQSSRYLVKRTGEKVFLECVQDMDHENMFWYRQDPGLGLRLIYFSYDVKMKEKGDIPEGYSVSREKKERFSLILESASTNQTSMYLCASLGGGAEYSYEQYFGPGTRLTVT.

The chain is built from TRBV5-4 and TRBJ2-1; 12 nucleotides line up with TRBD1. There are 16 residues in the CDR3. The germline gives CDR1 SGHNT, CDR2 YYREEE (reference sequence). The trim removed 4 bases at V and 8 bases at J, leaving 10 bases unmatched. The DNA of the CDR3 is TGTGCCAGCAGCAAGCGCTCCGGGACAGGGGGCGATGAGCAGTTCTTC. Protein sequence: CASSKRSGTGGDEQFF.

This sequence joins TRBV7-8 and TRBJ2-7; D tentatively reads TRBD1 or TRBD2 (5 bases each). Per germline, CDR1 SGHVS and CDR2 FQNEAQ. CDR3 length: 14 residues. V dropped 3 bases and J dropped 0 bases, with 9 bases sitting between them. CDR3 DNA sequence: TGTGCCAGCAGCTTGGGGGAAATCTCCTACGAGCAGTACTTC. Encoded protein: CASSLGEISYEQYF.

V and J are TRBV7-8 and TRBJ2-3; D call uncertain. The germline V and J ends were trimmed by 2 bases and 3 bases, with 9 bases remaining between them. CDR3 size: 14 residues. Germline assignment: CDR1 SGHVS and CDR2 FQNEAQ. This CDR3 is CASSLSGRTDTQYF. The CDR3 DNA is TGTGCCAGCAGCTTAAGTGGCAGGACAGATACGCAGTATTTT. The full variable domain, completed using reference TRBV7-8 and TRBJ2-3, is GAGVSQSPRYKVAKRGQDVALRCDPISGHVSLFWYQQALGQGPEFLTYFQNEAQLDKSGLPSDRFFAERPEGSVSTLKIQRTQQEDSAVYLCASSLSGRTDTQYFGPGTRLTVL.

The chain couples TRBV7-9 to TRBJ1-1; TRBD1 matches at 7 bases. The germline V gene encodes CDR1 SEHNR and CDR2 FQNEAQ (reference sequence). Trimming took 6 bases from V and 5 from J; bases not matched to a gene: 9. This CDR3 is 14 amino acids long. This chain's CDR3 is CASRLTGAGTEAFF. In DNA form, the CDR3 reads TGTGCCAGCAGATTAACAGGGGCAGGAACTGAAGCTTTCTTT.

The CDR3 nucleotides read TGTGCCAGCTCACCAGGGACAGGTCCCGGGGGGCAGTACTTC. It specifies CASSPGTGPGGQYF. The V call is TRBV18, the J call TRBJ2-7, with 8 bases fitting TRBD1. CDR3 length equals 14 residues. Trimming cost V 2 bases and J 9 bases; bases outside gene matches: 9. Germline V gives CDR1 KGHSH, CDR2 LQKENI.

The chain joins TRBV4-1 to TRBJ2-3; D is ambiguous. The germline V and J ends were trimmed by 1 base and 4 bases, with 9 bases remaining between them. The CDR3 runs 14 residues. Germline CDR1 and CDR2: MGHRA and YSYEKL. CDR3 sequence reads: CASSQVWVPDTQYF. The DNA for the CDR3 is TGCGCCAGCAGCCAAGTATGGGTCCCAGATACGCAGTATTTT.

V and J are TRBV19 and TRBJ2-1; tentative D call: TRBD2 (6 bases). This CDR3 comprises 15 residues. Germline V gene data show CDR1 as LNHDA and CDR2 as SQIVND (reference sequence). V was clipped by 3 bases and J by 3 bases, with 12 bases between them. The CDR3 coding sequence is TGTGCCAGTAGTATTGAGGAGACTAGCTACAATGAGCAGTTCTTC. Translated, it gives CASSIEETSYNEQFF.

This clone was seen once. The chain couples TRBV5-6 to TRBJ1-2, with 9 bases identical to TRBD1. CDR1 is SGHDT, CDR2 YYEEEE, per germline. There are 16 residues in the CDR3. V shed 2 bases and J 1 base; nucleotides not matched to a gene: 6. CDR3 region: CASSLGTGPFNYGYTF. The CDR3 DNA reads TGTGCCAGCAGCTTAGGGACAGGGCCCTTTAACTATGGCTACACCTTC.

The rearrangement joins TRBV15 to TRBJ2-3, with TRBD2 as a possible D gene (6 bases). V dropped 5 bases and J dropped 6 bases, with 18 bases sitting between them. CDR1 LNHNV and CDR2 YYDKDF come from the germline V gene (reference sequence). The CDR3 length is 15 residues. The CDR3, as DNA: TGTGCCACCAGCCCCGCTCCGGGGGTTGCGGATACGCAGTATTTT. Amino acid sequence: CATSPAPGVADTQYF.

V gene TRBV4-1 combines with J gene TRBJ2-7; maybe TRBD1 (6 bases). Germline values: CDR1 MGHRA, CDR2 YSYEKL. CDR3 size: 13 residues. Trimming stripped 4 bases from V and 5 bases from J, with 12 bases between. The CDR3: CASSLSNRDEQYF. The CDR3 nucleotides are TGCGCCAGCAGCCTCTCTAACAGGGACGAGCAGTACTTC.

DNA of the CDR3: TGTGCCAGTAGTATCTTAACCGGGGGCGGCAATCAGCCCCAGCATTTT. This sequence encodes CASSILTGGGNQPQHF. This sequence joins TRBV19 and TRBJ1-5; D perhaps matches TRBD1 (6 bases). Trimming cost V 3 bases and J 2 bases, with 14 bases left between them. The CDR3 is made up of 16 amino acids. Germline CDR1 and CDR2: LNHDA and SQIVND (reference sequence).

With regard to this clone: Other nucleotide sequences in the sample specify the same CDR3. The CDR3 loop is CAWSGQGNSPLHF. The CDR3 bases are TGTGCCTGGAGTGGGCAGGGTAATTCACCCCTCCACTTT. The gene calls are TRBV30 and TRBJ1-6; D might be TRBD1 (5 bases). Germline loops: CDR1 GTSNPN, CDR2 SVGIG (reference sequence). The CDR3 spans 13 residues. V lost 1 base and J 6 bases, leaving 7 bases between the germline ends.

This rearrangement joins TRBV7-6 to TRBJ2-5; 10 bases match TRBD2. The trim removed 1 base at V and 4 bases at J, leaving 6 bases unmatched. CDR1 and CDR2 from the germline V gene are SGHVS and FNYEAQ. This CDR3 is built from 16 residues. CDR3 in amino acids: CASSLGAAGGPETQYF. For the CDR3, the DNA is TGTGCCAGCAGCTTAGGGGCAGCGGGAGGGCCAGAGACCCAGTACTTC.